Following are 20 T cell receptor beta chains from one sample sequenced in a study of CD8+CD57+ T cells in acquired aplastic anemia. In patients chosen for sequencing, flow cytometry had shown CD8+CD57+ cell expansion. Genomic DNA served as template for TCR beta VDJ and CDR3 profiling. MiXCR was run by TCRdb on the reads, yielding one entry per CDR3 protein. The sample contains about 180,000 distinct CDR3 sequences, 48% of which appear only once. Sequenced material: sorted CD4+, CD8+, or CD8+CD57+ T cells (not recorded which) from PBMCs. These receptor sequences come from a human donor with aplastic anemia.

This clonotype was observed many times. The chain links TRBV20-1 to TRBJ2-3; 11 bases are a match to TRBD2. Germline CDR1 DFQATT, CDR2 SNEGSKA (reference sequence). CDR3 length equals 16 residues. V lost 3 bases, J lost 8 bases, and 13 bases stayed unmatched. The CDR3 is CSARGDSGGAYGTQYF. As DNA, the CDR3 is TGCAGTGCTAGGGGAGATAGCGGGGGGGCCTATGGTACGCAGTATTTT.

The V gene is TRBV11-1, the J gene TRBJ2-1; possibly TRBD2 for D (6 bases). Deletions cut 3 bases from V and 7 bases from J, with 19 bases between. There are 16 residues in the CDR3. Per the germline V gene, CDR1 is SGHAT and CDR2 is FQDESV (reference sequence). CDR3 nucleotides: TGTGCCAGCAGCTTGGGCCCAGGGCGGGGTGTGAATGAGCAGTTCTTC. It encodes CASSLGPGRGVNEQFF.

The gene calls are TRBV15 and TRBJ2-7, with TRBD2 matching 7 bases. The CDR3 covers 15 residues. The trim removed 1 base at V and 6 bases at J, leaving 9 bases unmatched. Germline CDR1 is LNHNV and CDR2 is YYDKDF (reference sequence). CDR3 amino acids: CATSRGGGYWSEQYF. In nucleotides, the CDR3 is TGTGCCACCAGCAGAGGCGGGGGTTATTGGTCCGAGCAGTACTTC.

This clonotype was counted at least ten times. This chain links TRBV6-5 with TRBJ1-1; 8 bases line up with TRBD1. The CDR3 consists of 15 residues. V shed 2 bases and J 4 bases; nucleotides not matched to a gene: 6. Germline V gene data show CDR1 as MNHEY and CDR2 as SVGAGI. The CDR3 is CASSYTDRGVTEAFF. CDR3 bases: TGTGCCAGCAGTTACACAGACAGGGGTGTCACTGAAGCTTTCTTT.

V gene TRBV20-1 combines with J gene TRBJ1-6; D ambiguous. V was cut by 6 bases and J by 9 bases, with 12 bases left in between. The CDR3 is 12 amino acids. Germline loops: CDR1 DFQATT, CDR2 SNEGSKA (reference sequence). The DNA of the CDR3 is TGCAGTGCGGCAGTTGGATCTTCACCCCTCCACTTT. It codes for CSAAVGSSPLHF.

The chain is built from TRBV7-9 and TRBJ2-1; 8 nucleotides align to TRBD1. This CDR3 contains 13 residues. The V gene's germline CDR1 is SEHNR and CDR2 FQNEAQ (reference sequence). With 7 bases clipped from V and 6 bases from J, the junction kept 5 bases outside the gene matches. The CDR3 spells CASTGQGSNEQFF. For the CDR3, the DNA is TGTGCCAGCACCGGACAGGGAAGCAATGAGCAGTTCTTC.

This clonotype was found a few times. The V gene is TRBV19, the J gene TRBJ2-7, with D maybe TRBD2 (6 bases). CDR3 size: 14 residues. Germline V gene data show CDR1 as LNHDA and CDR2 as SQIVND (reference sequence). V lost 3 bases to trimming and J lost 1 base, with 10 bases between them. CDR3 bases: TGTGCCAGTAGTATTGGGACTTTATCCTACGAGCAGTACTTC. It codes for CASSIGTLSYEQYF.

On this clonotype: Just one base apart from a much larger clone, this may be a read error. This rearrangement joins TRBV12-3 or TRBV12-4 to TRBJ2-3; D remains ambiguous. This CDR3 has 15 residues. Deletions cut 3 bases from V and 0 bases from J, with 10 bases between. The CDR3 loop is CASSFGSLSTDTQYF. In nucleotides, the CDR3 is TGTGCCAGCAGTTTTGGGTCCCTCAGCACAGATACGCAGTATTTT.

The chain combines TRBV7-8 with TRBJ2-3; D unclear. The germline V and J ends were trimmed by 1 base and 4 bases, with 9 bases remaining between them. The V gene's germline CDR1 is SGHVS and CDR2 FQNEAQ. There are 14 residues in the CDR3. The CDR3 coding sequence is TGTGCCAGCAGCTTAGACGGGCTAGCAGATACGCAGTATTTT. This gives the protein CASSLDGLADTQYF.

This clonotype came up many times. This chain uses TRBV2 with TRBJ1-5, with TRBD1 as a possible D gene (6 bases). The CDR3 has 13 residues. The germline CDR1 and CDR2 sequences are SNHLY and FYNNEI. V was shortened by 4 bases and J by 4 bases, with 8 bases between the two germline ends. In DNA, the CDR3 is TGTGCCAGCAGTGCGACAGGTAATCAGCCCCAGCATTTT. It codes for CASSATGNQPQHF.

The rearrangement joins TRBV7-9 to TRBJ2-5; no reliable D call. This CDR3 has 12 residues. CDR1 is SEHNR, CDR2 FQNEAQ, per germline (reference sequence). The V end was cut by 4 bases, the J end by 7 bases, with 10 bases between. The CDR3 loop reads CASSWVGGTQYF. The CDR3 DNA reads as TGTGCCAGCAGCTGGGTCGGTGGGACCCAGTACTTC.

The CDR3 DNA reads as TGTGCCAGCGAACCCACTAGCGGGGGGCTGGTGGGTCTTTTCGAGCAGTTCTTC. It specifies CASEPTSGGLVGLFEQFF. The V call is TRBV11-1, the J call TRBJ2-1; 12 positions match TRBD2. This CDR3 comprises 18 residues. CDR1 and CDR2 (germline): SGHAT, FQDESV (reference sequence). V lost 8 bases to trimming and J lost 10 bases; unmatched junction nucleotides: 21.

At least ten counts were recorded for this clonotype. The rearrangement joins TRBV7-9 to TRBJ1-5, with D perhaps matching TRBD1 (6 bases). The germline V and J ends were trimmed by 5 bases and 6 bases, with 17 bases remaining between them. The CDR3 consists of 15 residues. Germline CDR1 and CDR2: SEHNR and FQNEAQ (reference sequence). CDR3 region: CASSPQGGAGQPQHF. CDR3 nucleotide sequence: TGTGCCAGCAGCCCCCAAGGGGGGGCCGGTCAGCCCCAGCATTTT.

The sample holds many counts of this clonotype. The chain joins TRBV9 to TRBJ1-1, with a tentative D call TRBD1 (5 bases). CDR1 and CDR2 from the germline V gene are SGDLS and YYNGEE. V lost 3 bases, J lost 7 bases, and 16 bases lay in between. The CDR3 contains 14 residues. This CDR3 reads CASSAYDRAYEAFF. DNA for the CDR3: TGTGCCAGCAGCGCCTATGACAGAGCTTATGAAGCTTTCTTT. Full variable domain (rest looked up from reference TRBV9 and TRBJ1-1): DSGVTQTPKHLITATGQRVTLRCSPRSGDLSVYWYQQSLDQGLQFLIQYYNGEERAKGNILERFSAQQFPDLHSELNLSSLELGDSALYFCASSAYDRAYEAFFGQGTRLTVV.

V usage is TRBV5-3 and J usage is TRBJ2-2; TRBD2 agrees at 10 bases. TRBV5-3 is known as an ORF, though its function is uncertain. The CDR3 sequence is 14 residues long. CDR3: CAPSGRVDTGELFF. CDR3 DNA sequence: TGTGCACCTAGCGGGAGAGTGGACACCGGGGAGCTGTTTTTT.

The chain links TRBV28 to TRBJ1-2; TRBD1 might be the D (5 bases). Germline V gene sequence: CDR1 MDHEN, CDR2 SYDVKM. The CDR3 is 14 amino acids. V lost 2 bases and J lost 9, with 16 bases in between. The CDR3 DNA sequence: TGTGCCAGCAGTTTAACTCAAAGGGACGCTAGCTACACCTTC. Its protein product is CASSLTQRDASYTF.

The chain couples TRBV2 to TRBJ1-1, with D possibly matching TRBD1 (6 bases). V was shortened by 8 bases and J by 5 bases, with 15 bases between the two germline ends. Germline loops: CDR1 SNHLY, CDR2 FYNNEI. The CDR3 sequence is 13 residues long. Here the CDR3 DNA reads TGTGCCAGCGGACGGGGGCTCGGAACTGAAGCTTTCTTT. This encodes CASGRGLGTEAFF.

Note on this clonotype: A much more abundant neighbour one base away suggests this may be a read error. The chain couples TRBV25-1 to TRBJ1-1; D gene unclear. This CDR3 has 11 amino acids. Germline lookup yields CDR1 MGHDK and CDR2 SYGVNS. This CDR3 is CASKDGDGASF. The CDR3 nucleotides read TGTGCCAGCAAGGACGGAGACGGAGCTTCCTTT. Looking up the rest from reference TRBV25-1 and TRBJ1-1 gives the full variable domain: EADIYQTPRYLVIGTGKKITLECSQTMGHDKMYWYQQDPGMELHLIHYSYGVNSTEKGDLSSESTVSRIRTEHFPLTLESARPSHTSQYLCASKDGDGASFGQGTRLTVV.

This clonotype was seen a single time. V is TRBV6-1 and J is TRBJ2-7; D is unclear. CDR3 length: 14 amino acids. The germline V gene has CDR1 MNHNS and CDR2 SASEGT. V lost 11 bases, J lost 9 bases, and 26 bases lay in between. CDR3 sequence: CAVVMGLSVGAQYF. The DNA of the CDR3 is TGTGCCGTAGTAATGGGGTTAAGCGTCGGCGCGCAGTACTTC.

This clonotype was recorded at least ten times. The V call is TRBV4-1, the J call TRBJ2-3; 7 bases fit TRBD2. This CDR3 comprises 16 residues. J lost 2 bases, V lost 4 bases, and 9 bases had no gene match. CDR1 and CDR2 (germline): MGHRA, YSYEKL. The CDR3, as DNA: TGCGCCAGCAGCCCGACTAGCCGGCGGATCACAGATACGCAGTATTTT. Amino acids: CASSPTSRRITDTQYF.